The entry below gives a single T cell receptor beta chain sequence along with its context. Its specific antigen is unknown. An end of the junction does not agree with germline; a read error may underlie this. These data belong to a study of response to subunit inactivated influenza vaccine (dated by TCRdb to between 2018 and 2020). With respect to the entire study: Deep quantitative profiling of the T cell receptor repertoire was used in the study to follow responses to a trivalent subunit inactivated influenza vaccine.

The cysteine opens and the phenylalanine closes a CDR3 of 10 amino acids. Only the CDR3 DNA stays, 30 bases, in frame from base 1. Per the germline V gene, MGHDK is the CDR1 and SYGVNS is the CDR2. Overall study outcomes, separate from this receptor: It was suggested by the authors that each seasonal influenza vaccination may recruit only a limited number of new T cells.

Library construction relied on RT-PCR. The instrument given in TCRdb is Illumina HiSeq 2500. TCRdb ran its own pipeline on the public reads, namely fastp trimming at Q25 and MiXCR clone calling, and kept in-frame beta chains. Here each entry gathers all rows of one CDR3 protein and keeps the most common genes and DNA. The sample table shows 700,000 to 900,000 distinct CDR3 sequences, and approximately 22% are seen once. The ten largest clones add up to about 9.4% of the sample. The source is a middle-aged man who received an inactivated influenza vaccine. Donor details come from another sample of the same person, matched by shared clones. Sequencing was performed on PBMCs from blood, taken 4 to 6 days after vaccination. The rearrangement joined TRBV25-1 to TRBJ1-1; 5 matching bases give a weak D call of TRBD1. The CDR3 region reads CASGDSEAFF. The bases read TGTGCCAGCGGTGACAGTGAAGCTTTCTTT.